A single sample gave rise to the 8 T cell receptor beta chains below, sequenced in a study of T cells in Graves' hyperthyroidism and ophthalmopathy. TCR beta CDR3 regions were amplified from RNA. Using the HTBI primer set, a first-round RT-PCR was run on the TCR CDR3. TCRdb independently ran MiXCR on the multiplex PCR reads; one entry per CDR3 protein. The sample records approximately 600,000 distinct CDR3 sequences, roughly 15% being singletons. The sample taken for sequencing was blood. The receptors derive from a woman aged 25 to 39 with Graves' hyperthyroidism.

In this sample, this clonotype turned up many times. J is TRBJ1-2 and V is TRBV12-3 or TRBV12-4; no firm D call. Trimming stripped 2 bases from V and 4 bases from J, with 11 bases between. This CDR3 contains 14 residues. The CDR3 region is CASSLKGLRYGYTF. CDR3 in DNA: TGTGCCAGCAGTTTAAAAGGGCTACGCTATGGCTACACCTTC.

The rearrangement links TRBV27 to TRBJ1-5; 7 nucleotides agree with TRBD1. J gave up 0 bases and V 3 bases, and 8 bases lay outside the gene matches. CDR3 length: 17 amino acids. CDR1 is MNHEY, CDR2 SMNVEV, per germline (reference sequence). CDR3 amino acids: CASSLSGTVYSNQPQHF. The CDR3 DNA sequence: TGTGCCAGCAGTTTGAGCGGGACAGTTTATAGCAATCAGCCCCAGCATTTT.

The chain combines TRBV7-9 with TRBJ1-2; maybe TRBD1 (6 bases). The CDR3 is made up of 14 amino acids. CDR1 and CDR2 from the germline V gene are SEHNR and FQNEAQ (reference sequence). V was clipped by 7 bases and J by 7 bases, with 19 bases between them. The DNA for the CDR3 is TGTGCCAGCACCCCTGGCGGGGGCGTTTTTGGCTACACCTTC. It translates to CASTPGGGVFGYTF.

This clonotype has at least ten counts. The chain links TRBV28 to TRBJ2-5, with D unclear. The CDR3 covers 13 residues. V shed 5 bases and J shed 5 bases, with 12 bases lying between them. Germline V gene lookup returns CDR1 MDHEN and CDR2 SYDVKM. The CDR3 region is CASSRSGWETQYF. The CDR3 DNA is TGTGCCAGCAGTAGAAGTGGGTGGGAGACCCAGTACTTC.

This clonotype was counted a few times. The rearrangement joins TRBV20-1 to TRBJ2-7; 14 bases map to TRBD2. The CDR3 extends over 17 amino acids. J gave up 0 bases and V 3 bases, and 7 bases lay outside the gene matches. Germline-derived CDR1 and CDR2 are DFQATT and SNEGSKA (reference sequence). CDR3 amino acids: CSASGGTSGGLSYEQYF. DNA of the CDR3: TGCAGTGCTAGTGGGGGGACTAGCGGGGGACTCTCCTACGAGCAGTACTTC.

The J gene is TRBJ2-3, the V gene TRBV28; D unresolved. The length of the CDR3 is 15 residues. V was pared by 5 bases and J by 1 base, with 13 bases between. In germline, CDR1 is MDHEN, CDR2 SYDVKM. CDR3 residues: CASSRRALGTDTQYF. CDR3 sequence (DNA): TGTGCCAGCAGTCGTCGGGCACTGGGCACAGATACGCAGTATTTT.

This clonotype has a count of ten or more. The chain joins TRBV6-1 to TRBJ2-1; 10 bases align to TRBD2. V was clipped by 6 bases and J by 5 bases; unmatched bases: 7. CDR3 length: 15 amino acids. Germline-derived CDR1 and CDR2 are MNHNS and SASEGT. DNA of the CDR3: TGTGCCAGCAGGGAAACTAGCGGGACCGACAATGAGCAGTTCTTC. Translating gives CASRETSGTDNEQFF.

This clonotype came up many times. CDR3 sequence reads: CAWSEVLAGVTEQFF. The CDR3 coding sequence is TGTGCCTGGAGTGAAGTGCTAGCGGGAGTTACTGAGCAGTTCTTC. The chain joins TRBV30 to TRBJ2-1, with 10 bases matching TRBD2. The trim removed 1 base at V and 9 bases at J, leaving 9 bases unmatched. The CDR3 is made up of 15 amino acids. The germline CDR1 and CDR2 sequences are GTSNPN and SVGIG (reference sequence). The entire variable domain, with the rest obtained from reference TRBV30 and TRBJ2-1, is as follows: SQTIHQWPATLVQPVGSPLSLECTVEGTSNPNLYWYRQAAGRGLQLLFYSVGIGQISSEVPQNLSASRPQDRQFILSSKKLLLSDSGFYLCAWSEVLAGVTEQFFGPGTRLTVL.